Presented here are 18 T cell receptor beta chains from one specimen sequenced in a study of technical replicates of blood from a few donors. Sequencing was performed with immunoSEQ multiplex PCR; in TCRdb, only in-frame clones are kept and a portion is missing. This sample has 11,000 to 15,000 clones, with roughly four fifths found just once. Sequencing was carried out using PBMCs. Receptors originate from a human donor in good health.

This clone showed up just once. The chain links TRBV7-7 to TRBJ2-2, with 9 bases lining up with TRBD1. Per germline, CDR1 SSHAT and CDR2 FNYEAQ (reference sequence). After removal of 4 bases from V and 4 bases from J, the junction contained 4 bases not matched to a gene. This CDR3 has 15 residues. The CDR3 sequence: CASSSGTGLTGELFF. The CDR3 DNA sequence: TGTGCCAGCAGCTCCGGGACAGGGCTCACCGGGGAGCTGTTTTTT.

This chain links TRBV15 with TRBJ2-5, with D perhaps TRBD1 (5 bases). Germline assignment: CDR1 LNHNV and CDR2 YYDKDF (reference sequence). The CDR3 loop spans 15 amino acids. V lost 3 bases to trimming and J lost 4 bases, with 15 bases between them. CDR3 sequence reads: CATSSGFQGGETQYF. CDR3 in DNA: TGTGCCACCAGCAGTGGATTTCAGGGCGGAGAGACCCAGTACTTC.

The chain links TRBV21-1 to TRBJ1-5; no DNA check was done on the table's D call, TRBD1. TRBV21-1 is given as a pseudogene. This CDR3 contains 22 residues. The CDR3 here is CASSKIGRTGDREGDSNQPQHF. In DNA, the CDR3 is TGTGCCAGCAGCAAAATCGGCCGAACCGGGGACAGGGAAGGAGATAGCAATCAGCCCCAGCATTTT.

The J gene is TRBJ2-1, the V gene TRBV5-1; TRBD2 might be the D (6 bases). Germline lookup yields CDR1 SGHRS and CDR2 YFSETQ. Trimming left V 4 bases short and J 2 bases short, with 13 bases between. The CDR3 length is 15 residues. The CDR3 loop reads CASSVGGMTYNEQFF. The DNA of the CDR3 is TGCGCCAGCAGCGTAGGCGGGATGACCTACAATGAGCAGTTCTTC. Complete variable domain (other parts from reference TRBV5-1 and TRBJ2-1): KAGVTQTPRYLIKTRGQQVTLSCSPISGHRSVSWYQQTPGQGLQFLFEYFSETQRNKGNFPGRFSGRQFSNSRSEMNVSTLELGDSALYLCASSVGGMTYNEQFFGPGTRLTVL.

The V gene is TRBV6-4, the J gene TRBJ2-1; 12 bases agree with TRBD2. V was pared by 5 bases and J by 9 bases, with 8 bases of the junction left unmatched. CDR1 is MRHNA and CDR2 is SNTAGT in the germline V gene. The CDR3 sequence is 15 residues long. This CDR3 reads CASSRLAGVDTEQFF. CDR3 bases: TGTGCCAGCAGTCGACTAGCGGGAGTGGATACTGAGCAGTTCTTC.

The rearrangement links TRBV5-6 to TRBJ2-7, with a weak D call TRBD1 (5 bases). The V end lost 4 bases, the J end lost 9 bases, and 11 bases lay between the germline ends. Germline V gene data show CDR1 as SGHDT and CDR2 as YYEEEE. The CDR3 totals 11 residues. CDR3 protein: CASSIRQRQYF. The CDR3 DNA reads TGTGCCAGCAGCATCCGACAGAGGCAGTACTTC.

The chain recombines TRBV10-2 with TRBJ1-5; D is perhaps TRBD1 (5 bases). Between the trimmed V and J ends, which lost 2 bases and 7 bases, there was a span of 9 bases. Germline CDR1 reads WSHSY; CDR2 reads SAAADI. This CDR3 is 13 amino acids long. The CDR3 spells CASSEGGHQPQHF. For the CDR3, the DNA is TGCGCCAGCAGTGAGGGTGGACACCAGCCCCAGCATTTT.

J is TRBJ2-7 and V is TRBV6-1; D ambiguous. The germline gives CDR1 MNHNS, CDR2 SASEGT. This CDR3 spans 10 amino acids. Trimming stripped 6 bases from V and 3 bases from J, with 3 bases between. CDR3 sequence (DNA): TGTGCCAGCAGCTTCTACGAGCAGTACTTC. Protein: CASSFYEQYF.

The V call is TRBV6-1, the J call TRBJ2-7, with 9 nucleotides matching TRBD2. Germline CDR1 reads MNHNS; CDR2 reads SASEGT. After removal of 5 bases from V and 0 bases from J, the junction contained 2 bases not matched to a gene. The CDR3 totals 14 residues. CDR3 DNA: TGTGCCAGCAGTTATAGCGGGAGCTCCTACGAGCAGTACTTC. This sequence encodes CASSYSGSSYEQYF.

The J gene is TRBJ2-7, the V gene TRBV7-9; D gene ambiguous. V lost 0 bases, J lost 2 bases, and 5 bases lay in between. Germline values: CDR1 SEHNR, CDR2 FQNEAQ (reference sequence). This CDR3 contains 13 residues. CDR3 sequence reads: CASSLAAAYEQYF. In nucleotides, the CDR3 is TGTGCCAGCAGCTTAGCGGCTGCCTACGAGCAGTACTTC. The full variable domain, in which reference TRBV7-9 and TRBJ2-7 provide the parts outside the CDR3, is DTGVSQNPRHKITKRGQNVTFRCDPISEHNRLYWYRQTLGQGPEFLTYFQNEAQLEKSRLLSDRFSAERPKGSFSTLEIQRTEQGDSAMYLCASSLAAAYEQYFGPGTRLTVT.

V usage is TRBV9 and J usage is TRBJ2-2, with D perhaps matching TRBD1 (6 bases). The V and J ends lost 1 base and 3 bases respectively, with 10 bases between them. The CDR3 loop spans 15 amino acids. In germline, CDR1 is SGDLS, CDR2 YYNGEE. This CDR3 reads CASSVPGADTGELFF. CDR3 in DNA: TGTGCCAGCAGCGTACCAGGGGCGGACACCGGGGAGCTGTTTTTT. The variable domain in full, with the rest retrieved from reference TRBV9 and TRBJ2-2, is DSGVTQTPKHLITATGQRVTLRCSPRSGDLSVYWYQQSLDQGLQFLIQYYNGEERAKGNILERFSAQQFPDLHSELNLSSLELGDSALYFCASSVPGADTGELFFGEGSRLTVL.

The chain combines TRBV19 with TRBJ2-3, with 8 positions matching TRBD1. The CDR3 runs 13 residues. Losses at the gene ends were 9 bases for V and 4 bases for J; bases not matched to a gene: 6. In germline, CDR1 is LNHDA, CDR2 SQIVND (reference sequence). The DNA for the CDR3 is TGTGCCAGCGAAGGACAGGGAGCAGATACGCAGTATTTT. Translation: CASEGQGADTQYF.

The CDR3 reads CASSNRVGGADTQYF. The CDR3 bases are TGCGCCAGCAGCAACAGGGTTGGGGGCGCAGATACGCAGTATTTT. The rearrangement links TRBV5-1 to TRBJ2-3, with a weak D call TRBD1 (6 bases). CDR3 size: 15 residues. The V end was cut by 4 bases, the J end by 4 bases, with 16 bases between. Germline CDR1 and CDR2: SGHRS and YFSETQ.

This rearrangement joins TRBV7-2 to TRBJ2-7; D is perhaps TRBD2 (6 bases). The CDR3 runs 18 residues. Germline assignment: CDR1 SGHTA and CDR2 FQGNSA. V was clipped by 5 bases and J by 5 bases, with 28 bases between them. The CDR3 DNA is TGTGCCAGCAGCCCTTTCCCCCCGGGACTCCTGGTAATGGACGAGCAGTACTTC. It translates to CASSPFPPGLLVMDEQYF.

The chain employs TRBV5-1 and TRBJ2-3; 9 positions agree with TRBD2. V lost 2 bases to trimming and J lost 4 bases; unmatched junction nucleotides: 8. The CDR3 contains 16 residues. The germline V gene encodes CDR1 SGHRS and CDR2 YFSETQ. CDR3 nucleotide sequence: TGCGCCAGCAGCTTCAAAGCGGGAGGAGTGGCAGATACGCAGTATTTT. Translation: CASSFKAGGVADTQYF.

The rearrangement uses TRBV5-1 and TRBJ1-2, with 7 bases that match TRBD1. The CDR3 is 15 residues long. Germline assignment: CDR1 SGHRS and CDR2 YFSETQ. Trimming cost V 0 bases and J 8 bases; bases outside gene matches: 10. CDR3 residues: CASSLGQLGGAGYTF. DNA for the CDR3: TGCGCCAGCAGCTTGGGCCAACTAGGGGGCGCGGGCTACACCTTC.

The rearrangement links TRBV7-6 to TRBJ2-3; 7 nucleotides agree with TRBD1. The CDR3 runs 14 residues. CDR1 and CDR2 (germline): SGHVS, FNYEAQ. J lost 2 bases, V lost 5 bases, and 4 bases had no gene match. As DNA, the CDR3 is TGTGCCAGCAGCGGGACAGAAGACACAGATACGCAGTATTTT. Translated, it gives CASSGTEDTDTQYF.

This chain connects TRBV18 to TRBJ1-3, with TRBD1 matching over 12 bases. The V and J ends lost 3 bases and 4 bases, in that order; junction bases with no gene match: 4. Germline lookup yields CDR1 KGHSH and CDR2 LQKENI. The CDR3 runs 16 residues. The CDR3 DNA is TGTGCCAGCTCACCGGGACAGGGGGCGCAAGGAAACACCATATATTTT. Translation: CASSPGQGAQGNTIYF.